The 20 T cell receptor beta chains in this list originate from one sample, sequenced in a study of T cell responses to AZD1222 COVID-19 vaccine. Sequenced by immunoSEQ multiplex PCR; TCRdb stores in-frame clones only, minus some. The sample shows some 79,000 clones, roughly 75% of them seen only once. The sample consisted of peripheral blood, taken 28 days after the second AZD1222 dose. The receptors originated from an adult who received the AZD1222 COVID-19 vaccine.

The chain has TRBV19 and TRBJ1-5; a weak D match, TRBD1 (6 bases). This CDR3 region has 12 residues. Germline V gene lookup returns CDR1 LNHDA and CDR2 SQIVND (reference sequence). Trimming removed 7 bases from V and 8 bases from J, with 12 bases in between. The CDR3 DNA sequence: TGTGCCAGTAAAGTCAGGGGAGAGCCCCAGCATTTT. It encodes CASKVRGEPQHF.

This clone was picked up a small number of times. The CDR3 DNA follows: TGTGCCAGCAGCTTTTTGGCCGGAGCGGGGGGGCCGGGCAATGAGCAGTTCTTC. Translation: CASSFLAGAGGPGNEQFF. V gene TRBV7-6 combines with J gene TRBJ2-1, with 10 bases that match TRBD2. Germline values: CDR1 SGHVS, CDR2 FNYEAQ. The CDR3 sequence is 18 residues long. Trimming at V came to 3 bases and at J to 6 bases, leaving 14 bases not matched to a gene.

The V and J genes are TRBV15 and TRBJ1-3, with D unclear. CDR3 length: 16 residues. From germline, CDR1 is LNHNV and CDR2 YYDKDF (reference sequence). Trimming left V 3 bases short and J 3 bases short, with 15 bases between. CDR3: CATSSQMAGDGNTIYF. CDR3 DNA sequence: TGTGCCACCAGCAGCCAGATGGCAGGAGATGGAAACACCATATATTTT.

The V and J genes are TRBV24-1 and TRBJ2-2; the match to TRBD1 covers 9 bases. CDR3 size: 17 residues. Germline-derived CDR1 and CDR2 are KGHDR and SFDVKD. The ends lost 0 bases at V and 7 bases at J; junction bases unmatched: 8. The CDR3, as DNA: TGTGCCACCAGTGATTTGGGAACAGGGGGCAGCCTCGGGGAGCTGTTTTTT. Translated, it gives CATSDLGTGGSLGELFF.

The CDR3 spells CASSGAGLGSSYNEQFF. CDR3 nucleotide sequence: TGCGCCAGCAGCGGGGCGGGACTGGGGAGCTCCTACAATGAGCAGTTCTTC. This chain uses TRBV5-1 with TRBJ2-1; D is perhaps TRBD2 (6 bases). The germline V gene has CDR1 SGHRS and CDR2 YFSETQ. Trimming took 4 bases from V and 0 from J, leaving 17 bases between them. This CDR3 has 17 residues.

The rearrangement uses TRBV30 and TRBJ1-5; D gene uncertain. This CDR3 contains 14 residues. Germline values: CDR1 GTSNPN, CDR2 SVGIG (reference sequence). Trimming removed 0 bases at V and 1 base at J, with 7 bases between. The CDR3 nucleotides are TGTGCCTGGAGTGTATCCATAAGCAATCAGCCCCAGCATTTT. Protein product: CAWSVSISNQPQHF.

The chain employs TRBV2 and TRBJ2-1; a possible D gene is TRBD1 (6 bases). The CDR3 contains 16 residues. Trimming shortened V by 2 bases and J by 0 bases, and 11 bases separated the two germline ends. Per germline, CDR1 SNHLY and CDR2 FYNNEI. The CDR3 DNA follows: TGTGCCAGCAGTGAATGGTCCAGGGGCTCCTACAATGAGCAGTTCTTC. Protein product: CASSEWSRGSYNEQFF.

The chain recombines TRBV20-1 with TRBJ2-7, with 9 bases aligning to TRBD2. There are 14 residues in the CDR3. With 3 bases clipped from V and 2 bases from J, the junction kept 5 bases outside the gene matches. Looked up from germline, CDR1 is DFQATT and CDR2 is SNEGSKA (reference sequence). CDR3: CSASAIAGAYEQYF. Here the CDR3 DNA reads TGCAGTGCTAGTGCGATAGCGGGAGCCTACGAGCAGTACTTC.

V usage is TRBV15 and J usage is TRBJ2-3, with TRBD2 as a possible D gene (6 bases). The V end was cut by 1 base, the J end by 8 bases, with 13 bases between. The CDR3 is 14 amino acids. Germline values: CDR1 LNHNV, CDR2 YYDKDF (reference sequence). The CDR3 DNA follows: TGTGCCACCAGCAGAGGGTGGAGGGAGCCTACGCAGTATTTT. The encoded protein is CATSRGWREPTQYF.

The rearrangement links TRBV9 to TRBJ1-5; unclear D gene. V dropped 0 bases and J dropped 6 bases, with 10 bases sitting between them. Germline CDR1 SGDLS, CDR2 YYNGEE. This CDR3 has 14 residues. This CDR3 reads CASSVGRVGQPQHF. The CDR3 coding sequence is TGTGCCAGCAGCGTAGGGCGGGTAGGTCAGCCCCAGCATTTT.

The chain is built from TRBV10-1 and TRBJ2-1, with 7 positions matching TRBD2. With V trimmed by 4 bases and J by 4 bases, 4 bases remained unmatched. From germline, CDR1 is WNHNN and CDR2 SYGVQD (reference sequence). The CDR3 is made up of 14 amino acids. For the CDR3, the DNA is TGCGCCAGCAGTGCCGCAGCGGGATACAATGAGCAGTTCTTC. Encoded protein: CASSAAAGYNEQFF.

This clone has just a few counts. The V call is TRBV30, the J call TRBJ1-2, with D possibly TRBD1 on 6 matching bases. The CDR3 contains 16 residues. CDR1 is GTSNPN, CDR2 SVGIG, per germline (reference sequence). V lost 0 bases to trimming and J lost 6 bases, with 20 bases between them. CDR3 residues: CAWSVFGAGAIHGYTF. The CDR3 DNA is TGTGCCTGGAGTGTTTTTGGGGCAGGGGCAATTCATGGCTACACCTTC. Complete variable domain (other parts from reference TRBV30 and TRBJ1-2): SQTIHQWPATLVQPVGSPLSLECTVEGTSNPNLYWYRQAAGRGLQLLFYSVGIGQISSEVPQNLSASRPQDRQFILSSKKLLLSDSGFYLCAWSVFGAGAIHGYTFGSGTRLTVV.

The chain recombines TRBV6-6 with TRBJ1-5; D gene ambiguous. The V gene's germline CDR1 is MNHNY and CDR2 SVGAGI (reference sequence). V was trimmed by 0 bases and J by 6 bases, leaving 9 bases between them. The CDR3 extends over 14 amino acids. CDR3 loop: CASSYSIKGQPQHF. The CDR3 DNA reads TGTGCCAGCAGTTACTCCATCAAGGGTCAGCCCCAGCATTTT.

The genes are TRBV7-9 and TRBJ1-5, with D unresolved. Germline CDR1 reads SEHNR; CDR2 reads FQNEAQ (reference sequence). V lost 8 bases and J lost 3, with 17 bases in between. This CDR3 has 15 amino acids. The CDR3 protein is CASQQVNSPNQPQHF. The CDR3 region has the DNA TGTGCCAGCCAGCAGGTGAACAGCCCCAATCAGCCCCAGCATTTT.

The chain uses TRBV19 and TRBJ2-7, with a weak D call TRBD1 (5 bases). Germline V gene lookup returns CDR1 LNHDA and CDR2 SQIVND (reference sequence). V shed 1 base and J shed 3 bases, with 13 bases lying between them. This CDR3 has 15 amino acids. The CDR3 DNA reads as TGTGCCAGTAGTATAGGGCAGGGTGAAATCTACGAGCAGTACTTC. This sequence encodes CASSIGQGEIYEQYF.

The chain couples TRBV19 to TRBJ2-5; D call uncertain. V was trimmed by 0 bases and J by 7 bases, leaving 15 bases between them. Per the germline V gene, CDR1 is LNHDA and CDR2 is SQIVND (reference sequence). The CDR3 spans 15 residues. CDR3 nucleotides: TGTGCCAGTAGTATAGATGCCCAGTCCACTTTGACCCAGTACTTC. Residues: CASSIDAQSTLTQYF.

The V gene is TRBV27, the J gene TRBJ2-2, with a tentative D call TRBD1 (6 bases). The ends were cut back, 8 bases at V and 1 base at J, with 14 bases in the middle. Germline V gene lookup returns CDR1 MNHEY and CDR2 SMNVEV (reference sequence). The CDR3 is 15 amino acids. CDR3 nucleotides: TGTGCCAGCCGTCCCTCGGGACAGAACACCGGGGAGCTGTTTTTT. It specifies CASRPSGQNTGELFF.

The chain combines TRBV3-1 (or the pseudogene TRBV3-2) with TRBJ1-1, with D perhaps TRBD1 (6 bases). Germline values: CDR1 LGHDT, CDR2 YNNKEL (reference sequence). V lost 6 bases and J 1 base, leaving 6 bases between the germline ends. The CDR3 totals 12 residues. The CDR3 loop reads CASRQGNTEAFF. The CDR3 bases are TGTGCCAGCAGACAGGGGAACACTGAAGCTTTCTTT.

The chain uses TRBV7-9 and TRBJ2-3, with D unclear. The CDR3 extends over 13 amino acids. CDR1 SEHNR and CDR2 FQNEAQ come from the germline V gene (reference sequence). V was trimmed by 1 base and J by 1 base, leaving 3 bases between them. In DNA form, the CDR3 reads TGTGCCAGCAGCTTAGGGGGCACAGATACGCAGTATTTT. Translation: CASSLGGTDTQYF.

This clone was counted between two and nine times. CDR3 coding DNA: TGTGCCAGCAGGCCCTTTGGGGTCGGGGGCGAGCAGTACTTC. Translated, it gives CASRPFGVGGEQYF. This chain uses TRBV2 with TRBJ2-7, with a tentative D call TRBD2 (6 bases). The V and J ends lost 6 bases and 6 bases respectively, with 18 bases between them. CDR3 length equals 14 residues. Germline V gene data show CDR1 as SNHLY and CDR2 as FYNNEI.